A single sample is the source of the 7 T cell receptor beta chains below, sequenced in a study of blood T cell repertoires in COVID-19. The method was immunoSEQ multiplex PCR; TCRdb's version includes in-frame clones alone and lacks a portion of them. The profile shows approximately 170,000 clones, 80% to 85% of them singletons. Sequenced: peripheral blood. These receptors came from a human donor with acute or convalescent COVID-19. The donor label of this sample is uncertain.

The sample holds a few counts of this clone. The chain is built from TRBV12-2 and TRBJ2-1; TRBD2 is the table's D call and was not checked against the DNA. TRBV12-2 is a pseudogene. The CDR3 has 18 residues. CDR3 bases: TGTGCAAGTCGCTTAGAAGGAGGTGCACTAGCGGATCGGCATGAGCAGTTCTTC. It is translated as CASRLEGGALADRHEQFF.

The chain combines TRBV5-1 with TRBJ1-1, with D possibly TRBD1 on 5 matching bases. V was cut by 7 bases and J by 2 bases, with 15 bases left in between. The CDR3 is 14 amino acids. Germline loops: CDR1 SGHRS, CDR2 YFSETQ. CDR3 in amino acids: CASVDSNPNTEAFF. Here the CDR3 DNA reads TGCGCCAGCGTCGACAGTAACCCTAACACTGAAGCTTTCTTT.

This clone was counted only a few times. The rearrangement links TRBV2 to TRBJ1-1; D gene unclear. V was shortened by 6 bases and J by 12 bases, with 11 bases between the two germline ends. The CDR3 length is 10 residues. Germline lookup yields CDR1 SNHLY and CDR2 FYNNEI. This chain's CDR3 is CASRLNLPFF. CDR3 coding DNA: TGTGCCAGCAGGCTAAACCTTCCTTTCTTT. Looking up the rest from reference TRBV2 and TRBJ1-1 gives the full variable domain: EPEVTQTPSHQVTQMGQEVILRCVPISNHLYFYWYRQILGQKVEFLVSFYNNEISEKSEIFDDQFSVERPDGSNFTLKIRSTKLEDSAMYFCASRLNLPFFGQGTRLTVV.

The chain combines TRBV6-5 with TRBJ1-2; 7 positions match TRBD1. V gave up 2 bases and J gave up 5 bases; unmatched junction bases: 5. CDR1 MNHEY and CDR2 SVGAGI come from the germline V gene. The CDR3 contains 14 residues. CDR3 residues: CASSYDARGYGYTF. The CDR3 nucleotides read TGTGCCAGCAGTTACGATGCCAGGGGGTATGGCTACACCTTC.

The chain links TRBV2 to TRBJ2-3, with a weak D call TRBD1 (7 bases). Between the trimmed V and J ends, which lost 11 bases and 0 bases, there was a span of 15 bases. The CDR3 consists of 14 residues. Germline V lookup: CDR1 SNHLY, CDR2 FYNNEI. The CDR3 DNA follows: TGTGCCTCAGGCGGGACAGCTAGCACAGATACGCAGTATTTT. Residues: CASGGTASTDTQYF.

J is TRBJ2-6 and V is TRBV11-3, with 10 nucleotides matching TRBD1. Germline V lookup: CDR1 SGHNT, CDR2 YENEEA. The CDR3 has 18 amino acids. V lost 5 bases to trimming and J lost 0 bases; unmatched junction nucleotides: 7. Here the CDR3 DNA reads TGTGCCAGCAGCCCAGGACAGGGGGATCACTCTGGGGCCAACGTCCTGACTTTC. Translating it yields CASSPGQGDHSGANVLTF.

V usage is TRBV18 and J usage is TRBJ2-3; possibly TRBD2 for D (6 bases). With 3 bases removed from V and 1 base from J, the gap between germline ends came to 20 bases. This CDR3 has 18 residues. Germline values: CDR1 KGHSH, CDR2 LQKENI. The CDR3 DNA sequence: TGTGCCAGCTCACCCTCTGGGTGGGGTGCGGGACGCACAGATACGCAGTATTTT. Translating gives CASSPSGWGAGRTDTQYF.